The 27 T cell receptor beta chains given below trace back to one sample, sequenced in a study of siplizumab effects on memory and regulatory T cells. Here immunoSEQ multiplex PCR was the method, and the copy in TCRdb shows in-frame clones only, minus some. The data contain 90,000 to 130,000 clones, 80% to 95% of them singletons. What was sequenced was CD4+ T cells sorted from blood. The receptors here all came from a human donor in good health.

The chain joins TRBV13 to TRBJ2-1; D is undetermined. The CDR3 sequence is 14 residues long. CDR1 and CDR2 (germline): PRHDT, FYEKMQ (reference sequence). V was cut by 8 bases and J by 6 bases, with 17 bases left in between. CDR3 in DNA: TGTGCCAGCGGGGTTGGGCAGAAAACCAATGAGCAGTTCTTC. Encoded protein: CASGVGQKTNEQFF.

The chain links TRBV7-2 to TRBJ1-2; D gene unclear. This CDR3 has 12 residues. The ends were cut back, 4 bases at V and 8 bases at J, with 11 bases in the middle. Germline-derived CDR1 and CDR2 are SGHTA and FQGNSA. The chain's CDR3 is CASSSPTYGYTF. The CDR3 DNA is TGTGCCAGCAGCTCCCCGACATACGGCTACACCTTC.

The J gene is TRBJ2-1, the V gene TRBV4-2; D remains ambiguous. The CDR3 is 16 residues long. Trimming shortened V by 1 base and J by 8 bases, and 18 bases separated the two germline ends. Germline V gene lookup returns CDR1 LGHNA and CDR2 YNFKEQ. The CDR3 sequence is CASSQGVVSSTDEQFF. Here the CDR3 DNA reads TGTGCCAGCAGCCAAGGGGTGGTCTCCTCGACGGATGAGCAGTTCTTC.

The chain recombines TRBV7-9 with TRBJ1-5, with a possible D match to TRBD1 (5 bases). The germline V gene has CDR1 SEHNR and CDR2 FQNEAQ (reference sequence). The CDR3 has 15 residues. The germline V and J ends were trimmed by 5 bases and 11 bases, with 22 bases remaining between them. DNA of the CDR3: TGTGCCAGCAGCCCCACCGGGACTCGCTTGACGGCCCAGCATTTT. Translation gives CASSPTGTRLTAQHF.

The V gene is TRBV5-4, the J gene TRBJ1-6; D call uncertain. The ends were cut back, 0 bases at V and 0 bases at J, with 10 bases in the middle. Germline CDR1 and CDR2: SGHNT and YYREEE (reference sequence). There are 17 residues in the CDR3. DNA of the CDR3: TGTGCCAGCAGCTTGGTACGCCTGAGCTCCTATAATTCACCCCTCCACTTT. It is translated as CASSLVRLSSYNSPLHF.

A single count supports this clone. CDR3 coding DNA: TGTGCCAGCAGCTCCTGGGACAGGGGTAAAACCGGGGAGCTGTTTTTT. This codes for CASSSWDRGKTGELFF. V is TRBV5-8 and J is TRBJ2-2, with 10 positions matching TRBD1. V dropped 3 bases and J dropped 5; count of bases not matched to a gene: 7. CDR3 length equals 16 residues. Germline loops: CDR1 SGHTS, CDR2 YDEGEE.

The V gene is TRBV4-2, the J gene TRBJ1-1; D not certain. Trimming took off 0 bases at V and 5 bases at J, with 10 bases between the two ends. In germline, CDR1 is LGHNA, CDR2 YNFKEQ. This CDR3 contains 14 residues. The CDR3 region has the DNA TGTGCCAGCAGCCAAGATAACGGGAAAACTGAAGCTTTCTTT. Its protein product is CASSQDNGKTEAFF.

The table lists this clone with a count of one. In DNA, the CDR3 is TGCGCCAGCAGCTTGAACTGGGACAATGAGCAGTTCTTC. Translated, it gives CASSLNWDNEQFF. The V and J genes are TRBV5-1 and TRBJ2-1; D gene uncertain. Per germline, CDR1 SGHRS and CDR2 YFSETQ. Trimming took 1 base from V and 5 from J, leaving 7 bases between them. This CDR3 spans 13 amino acids.

The J gene is TRBJ1-5, the V gene TRBV6-5; D may be TRBD1 (6 bases). V was cut by 2 bases and J by 9 bases, with 11 bases left in between. The CDR3 length is 13 residues. Germline-derived CDR1 and CDR2 are MNHEY and SVGAGI. CDR3: CASSYDLQGPQHF. CDR3 nucleotides: TGTGCCAGCAGTTACGATTTACAGGGGCCCCAGCATTTT.

The chain combines TRBV2 with TRBJ2-7; 13 nucleotides align to TRBD2. V lost 5 bases and J lost 7; bases outside the gene matches: 5. CDR3 length: 14 amino acids. Germline loops: CDR1 SNHLY, CDR2 FYNNEI. CDR3 in amino acids: CASSLGLAGVEQYF. The CDR3 nucleotides are TGTGCCAGCAGTCTCGGACTAGCGGGGGTGGAGCAGTACTTC.

The V gene is TRBV7-2, the J gene TRBJ1-1, with no clear D. V lost 1 base and J lost 4, with 1 base in between. CDR3 length: 11 amino acids. Germline CDR1 SGHTA, CDR2 FQGNSA. CDR3 region: CASSLGTEAFF. CDR3 in DNA: TGTGCCAGCAGCTTAGGCACTGAAGCTTTCTTT.

This clone was detected once. The rearrangement uses TRBV9 and TRBJ2-3; D may be TRBD2 (5 bases). In germline, CDR1 is SGDLS, CDR2 YYNGEE. The V gene lost 4 bases and the J gene lost 8 bases, with 17 bases spanning the gap. CDR3 size: 14 residues. DNA for the CDR3: TGTGCCAGCAGCACCTCGACTACGACTCCTACGCAGTATTTT. Translation gives CASSTSTTTPTQYF. Using reference TRBV9 and TRBJ2-3 for the parts outside the CDR3, the full variable domain is DSGVTQTPKHLITATGQRVTLRCSPRSGDLSVYWYQQSLDQGLQFLIQYYNGEERAKGNILERFSAQQFPDLHSELNLSSLELGDSALYFCASSTSTTTPTQYFGPGTRLTVL.

The J gene is TRBJ1-2, the V gene TRBV25-1; 9 bases fit TRBD1. This CDR3 has 15 amino acids. CDR1 MGHDK and CDR2 SYGVNS come from the germline V gene. V shed 5 bases, J shed 8 bases, and the junction held 12 bases outside the gene matches. The CDR3 loop is CASSYEGQGISGYTF. For the CDR3, the DNA is TGTGCCAGCAGTTACGAGGGACAGGGTATTTCAGGCTACACCTTC.

The CDR3 spells CASSFGGGLTYNEQFF. CDR3 DNA sequence: TGCGCCAGCAGCTTTGGAGGGGGGTTAACCTACAATGAGCAGTTCTTC. V usage is TRBV5-1 and J usage is TRBJ2-1; D assignment may be TRBD1 or TRBD2 (6 bases each). Trimming took off 2 bases at V and 2 bases at J, with 14 bases between the two ends. Germline loops: CDR1 SGHRS, CDR2 YFSETQ. The CDR3 length is 16 residues.

This clone is a singleton in its sample. The chain carries TRBV6-5 and TRBJ2-5; possibly TRBD1 or TRBD2 for D (5 bases each). The V end lost 6 bases, the J end lost 11 bases, and 16 bases lay between the germline ends. This CDR3 has 12 amino acids. Looked up from germline, CDR1 is MNHEY and CDR2 is SVGAGI. DNA for the CDR3: TGTGCCAGCAGCCGGGGCGGTCCAGAGCAGTACTTC. This codes for CASSRGGPEQYF.

The rearrangement joins TRBV9 to TRBJ1-1, with TRBD1 matching over 7 bases. Germline V gives CDR1 SGDLS, CDR2 YYNGEE. This CDR3 has 14 amino acids. V gave up 0 bases and J gave up 7 bases; unmatched junction bases: 6. CDR3 nucleotide sequence: TGTGCCAGCAGCGTAGGACAGGGTGGCGTTGAAGCTTTCTTT. Translated: CASSVGQGGVEAFF.

V and J are TRBV5-1 and TRBJ2-3; weak D call: TRBD2 (6 bases). Per the germline V gene, CDR1 is SGHRS and CDR2 is YFSETQ. The CDR3 has 13 residues. V gave up 4 bases and J gave up 4 bases, with 10 bases separating them. Here the CDR3 reads CASSPRRADTQYF. The CDR3 DNA is TGCGCCAGCAGCCCCCGGAGGGCAGATACGCAGTATTTT.

The chain combines TRBV18 with TRBJ1-1; TRBD1 aligns across 8 bases. This CDR3 has 15 amino acids. V trimming: 5 bases; J trimming: 6 bases; junction bases outside the gene matches: 11. Germline V gene lookup returns CDR1 KGHSH and CDR2 LQKENI. The CDR3 DNA sequence: TGTGCCAGCTCAGGACAGGGTTTTGAGGGGGCTGAAGCTTTCTTT. It translates to CASSGQGFEGAEAFF.

This clone was observed once. V and J are TRBV2 and TRBJ2-5, with 8 bases fitting TRBD2. Germline CDR1 reads SNHLY; CDR2 reads FYNNEI. The V gene end was trimmed by 8 bases and the J gene end by 4 bases; junction bases not matched to a gene: 18. CDR3 length equals 17 residues. The DNA of the CDR3 is TGTGCCAGCGAGAAAGGGCTAGCGGGTTTCGGGGGAGAGACCCAGTACTTC. Amino acids: CASEKGLAGFGGETQYF.

The CDR3 sequence: CASSFAGTGDGYTF. The CDR3 DNA follows: TGCGCCAGCAGCTTCGCCGGGACAGGGGACGGCTACACCTTC. This chain connects TRBV5-1 to TRBJ1-2; 10 bases fit TRBD1. CDR3 length equals 14 residues. The ends lost 2 bases at V and 8 bases at J; junction bases unmatched: 6. CDR1 is SGHRS and CDR2 is YFSETQ in the germline V gene.

This clone was recorded once. The chain links TRBV6-5 to TRBJ2-6; no firm D call. Trimming shortened V by 7 bases and J by 9 bases, and 10 bases separated the two germline ends. CDR1 and CDR2 (germline): MNHEY, SVGAGI. The CDR3 has 12 residues. The CDR3 region has the DNA TGTGCCAGCAAAAATATCAACAACGTCCTGACTTTC. Protein: CASKNINNVLTF.

The chain joins TRBV18 to TRBJ2-3; no clear D. Per germline, CDR1 KGHSH and CDR2 LQKENI. CDR3 size: 13 residues. The V end lost 0 bases, the J end lost 8 bases, and 9 bases lay between the germline ends. CDR3 sequence reads: CASSPPVAPTQYF. CDR3 sequence (DNA): TGTGCCAGCTCACCACCGGTAGCACCTACGCAGTATTTT.

This clone was counted a few times. J is TRBJ1-6 and V is TRBV2, with TRBD1 matching over 9 bases. CDR3 size: 18 residues. Germline CDR1 reads SNHLY; CDR2 reads FYNNEI. V lost 8 bases to trimming and J lost 6 bases; unmatched junction nucleotides: 17. CDR3 DNA sequence: TGTGCCAGCCGCAGCCGTGGACAGGGGATCTCCGGTAATTCACCCCTCCACTTT. Amino acids: CASRSRGQGISGNSPLHF.

The CDR3 DNA reads TGTGCCAGCAGCGGACCATACGGGGAGCTGTTTTTT. As protein: CASSGPYGELFF. The chain couples TRBV7-3 to TRBJ2-2; the D is unclear. Per germline, CDR1 SGHTA and CDR2 FQGTGA. The germline V and J ends were trimmed by 5 bases and 7 bases, with 8 bases remaining between them. The CDR3 spans 12 residues. Variable domain in full (rest from reference TRBV7-3 and TRBJ2-2): GAGVSQTPSNKVTEKGKYVELRCDPISGHTALYWYRQSLGQGPEFLIYFQGTGAADDSGLPNDRFFAVRPEGSVSTLKIQRTERGDSAVYLCASSGPYGELFFGEGSRLTVL.

V gene TRBV5-4 combines with J gene TRBJ2-7; 7 bases agree with TRBD2. CDR3 size: 14 residues. CDR1 SGHNT and CDR2 YYREEE come from the germline V gene (reference sequence). With V trimmed by 5 bases and J by 7 bases, 12 bases remained unmatched. CDR3 nucleotides: TGTGCCAGCAGTCTAGCGGAGCCCTCGGGGGAGCAGTACTTC. This sequence encodes CASSLAEPSGEQYF.

J is TRBJ1-5 and V is TRBV30; tentative D call: TRBD1 (6 bases). This CDR3 region has 13 residues. The V gene lost 1 base and the J gene lost 3 bases, with 7 bases spanning the gap. Germline CDR1 reads GTSNPN; CDR2 reads SVGIG (reference sequence). CDR3: CAWSGQDNQPQHF. In nucleotides, the CDR3 is TGTGCCTGGAGTGGACAGGACAATCAGCCCCAGCATTTT.

J is TRBJ2-1 and V is TRBV5-1; 11 positions agree with TRBD1. J gave up 8 bases and V 4 bases, and 5 bases lay outside the gene matches. Germline values: CDR1 SGHRS, CDR2 YFSETQ. The CDR3 totals 14 residues. The CDR3 bases are TGCGCCAGCAGCCCCGGGACAGGGGGTGATGAGCAGTTCTTC. Translation: CASSPGTGGDEQFF.